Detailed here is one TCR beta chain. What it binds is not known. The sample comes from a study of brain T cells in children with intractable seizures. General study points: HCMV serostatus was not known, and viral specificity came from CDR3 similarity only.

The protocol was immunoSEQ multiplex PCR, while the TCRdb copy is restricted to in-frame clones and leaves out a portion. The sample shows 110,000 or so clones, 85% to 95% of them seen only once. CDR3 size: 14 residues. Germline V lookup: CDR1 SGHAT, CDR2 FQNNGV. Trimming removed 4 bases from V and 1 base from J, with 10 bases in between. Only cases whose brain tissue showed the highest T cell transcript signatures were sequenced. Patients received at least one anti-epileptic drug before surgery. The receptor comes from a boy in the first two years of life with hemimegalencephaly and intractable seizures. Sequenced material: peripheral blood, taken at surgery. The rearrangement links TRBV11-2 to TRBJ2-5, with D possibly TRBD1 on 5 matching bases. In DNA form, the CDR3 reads TGTGCCAGCAGCTCGACAGCTTCCCAAGAGACCCAGTACTTC. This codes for CASSSTASQETQYF.